This T cell receptor (beta chain) was documented in a study of immune characterization of retroperitoneal liposarcoma. The CDR3 contains 12 residues. The germline V and J ends were trimmed by 5 bases and 5 bases, with 10 bases remaining between them. Per the germline V gene, CDR1 is SQVTM and CDR2 is ANQGSEA. The sample holds a few counts of this clonotype. TCRdb called the PCR reads again in MiXCR, with one record for every CDR3 protein. The table has more than 6,000 distinct CDR3 sequences, roughly 29% seen once; the top ten hold 28%. The clonotype originates from a female donor with retroperitoneal liposarcoma. The sequenced material came from tumor tissue. The rearrangement joins TRBV29-1 to TRBJ2-1; TRBD2 is a possible D gene (6 bases). The CDR3 spells CSVLSGHNEQFF. As DNA, the CDR3 is TGCAGCGTTCTTAGCGGCCACAATGAGCAGTTCTTC.